This TCR beta chain was identified in a study of human T cells and chemical hapten exposure. The sample's time point: patch test 2, 6 weeks after DPC sensitization. Treatment meaning: therapeutic diphenylcyclopropenone sensitization with weekly scalp DPC. Researchers extracted total RNA from unfractionated whole blood. TCRdb recomputed calls from the RACE reads with MiXCR, one row per CDR3 protein. The table shows 140,000 or so distinct CDR3 sequences, with roughly 10% occurring only once. The specimen was whole blood, collected in connection with sensitization to the hapten diphenylcyclopropenone (DPC). The origin of this receptor is a woman aged 45-60 years with alopecia areata. Some clones in this sample may be carry-over from other donors' samples.

CDR3 protein: CASSFSSMASGRSGELFF. The DNA for the CDR3 is TGTGCCAGCAGTTTTAGTAGTATGGCTAGCGGGAGATCCGGGGAGCTGTTTTTT. V gene TRBV12-3 or TRBV12-4 combines with J gene TRBJ2-2, with TRBD2 identical over 10 bases. The CDR3 contains 18 residues. The J segment lost 6 bases and the V segment lost 3 bases, leaving 13 bases of the junction unmatched.